This paragraph covers one TCR beta chain sequence. The antigen is not known. This sample was included in a study of cytomegalovirus exposure and HLA in healthy donors. The wider study: A data release that came early held 75 million to 85 million unique TCRs from HLA-typed donors.

Overall study results and limits: Researchers reportedly found TCR beta sequences accurately predicted most subjects' HLA-A and HLA-B alleles. The majority of TCR sequences were rare, yet some public TCRs appeared in many donors.

The V and J ends lost 5 bases and 1 base respectively, with 8 bases between them. The CDR3 consists of 13 residues. Germline CDR1 is SGHNT and CDR2 is YENEEA. The PCR had 60 Vbeta and 13 Jbeta primers. The repertoire was sequenced with immunoSEQ multiplex PCR; TCRdb's copy has only in-frame clones and lacks some. The sample records about 200,000 clones, around 85% being singletons. The TCR originated in a man aged 50 or older in good health and CMV-seronegative. The material sequenced was PBMCs. The chain recombines TRBV11-3 with TRBJ1-1; D is undetermined. The CDR3 region is CASSPDWNTEAFF. CDR3 sequence (DNA): TGTGCCAGCAGCCCCGACTGGAACACTGAAGCTTTCTTT. The entire variable domain, with the rest obtained from reference TRBV11-3 and TRBJ1-1, is as follows: EAGVVQSPRYKIIEKKQPVAFWCNPISGHNTLYWYLQNLGQGPELLIRYENEEAVDDSQLPKDRFSAERLKGVDSTLKIQPAELGDSAVYLCASSPDWNTEAFFGQGTRLTVV.